A selection of T cell receptor beta chains follows, all from one sample in a study of response to subunit inactivated influenza vaccine. Each CDR3 protein is one row after TCRdb ran MiXCR on the RT-PCR reads. The data hold hundreds of thousands of distinct CDR3 sequences, with around 15% observed a single time. Sample: PBMCs from blood, taken 14 to 15 days before vaccination. These receptors came from a man in his forties or fifties who received an inactivated influenza vaccine. Both conserved end residues are part of each CDR3. D genes are given only for firm matches. Size values are once, few and many counts, or a class for expanded clones, and some rows have none.

d_call clone_size j_call v_call cdr3_aa cdr3_nt
NA NA TRBJ1-1 TRBV4-2 CASSQEGGLGEAFF TGTGCCAGCAGCCAAGAGGGGGGCCTTGGTGAAGCTTTCTTT
NA NA TRBJ1-1 TRBV6-4 CASSDSSLGREEAFF TGTGCCAGCAGTGACTCAAGTCTCGGGCGCGAGGAAGCTTTCTTT
TRBD1 few TRBJ1-2 TRBV20-1 CSAEGQGDYGYTF TGCAGTGCTGAGGGACAGGGTGACTATGGCTACACCTTC
NA many TRBJ1-1 TRBV4-1 CASSQPAGADRKAFF TGCGCCAGCAGCCAACCAGCGGGTGCGGACCGCAAAGCTTTCTTT
NA NA TRBJ2-3 TRBV5-8 CASSLTPMADTQYF TGTGCCAGCAGCTTGACGCCTATGGCAGATACGCAGTATTTT
TRBD2 NA TRBJ2-1 TRBV15 CATSTFTSGDYNEQFF TGTGCCACCAGCACCTTCACTAGCGGGGACTACAATGAGCAGTTCTTC
TRBD2 NA TRBJ2-5 TRBV20-1 CSARERTRDVETQYF TGCAGTGCTAGAGAGCGGACTAGAGATGTCGAGACCCAGTACTTC
TRBD2 NA TRBJ2-1 TRBV6-2/TRBV6-3 CASSYSLREDYNEQFF TGTGCCAGCAGTTACTCTCTCCGGGAGGACTACAATGAGCAGTTCTTC
NA few TRBJ2-7 TRBV5-1 CASSLAAQSYEQYF TGCGCCAGCAGCTTGGCCGCACAGTCATACGAGCAGTACTTC
NA NA TRBJ2-5 TRBV7-2 CASSFGAMYQETQYF TGTGCCAGCAGCTTCGGTGCGATGTACCAAGAGACCCAGTACTTC
TRBD1 NA TRBJ1-6 TRBV7-2 CASSARDSNSPLHF TGTGCCAGCAGCGCTCGGGACAGCAATTCACCCCTCCACTTT
TRBD1 NA TRBJ2-2 TRBV5-1 CASSIMGQGPSGELFF TGCGCCAGCAGCATAATGGGACAGGGCCCCTCCGGGGAGCTGTTTTTT
TRBD2 few TRBJ2-3 TRBV4-3 CASSQDAGGTDTQYF TGCGCCAGCAGCCAAGACGCGGGGGGCACAGATACGCAGTATTTT
TRBD2 few TRBJ2-1 TRBV5-1 CASRGLAETNEQFF TGCGCCAGCAGGGGACTAGCGGAGACCAATGAGCAGTTCTTC
NA NA TRBJ1-1 TRBV7-2 CASSPRRDGAFF TGTGCCAGCAGCCCGCGGAGGGACGGCGCTTTCTTT
NA few TRBJ1-2 TRBV27 CASSALDVGGYTF TGTGCCAGCAGTGCCCTTGACGTCGGTGGCTACACCTTC
NA many TRBJ2-3 TRBV5-5 CASSLRDNKNSGTDTQYF TGTGCCAGCAGCTTGAGAGACAACAAAAACTCGGGCACAGATACGCAGTATTTT
TRBD2 NA TRBJ2-1 TRBV6-2/TRBV6-3 CASSRGGVSNEQFF TGTGCCAGCAGTCGGGGGGGCGTCTCAAATGAGCAGTTCTTC
NA NA TRBJ2-7 TRBV7-2 CASSLGGASIRVYEQYF TGTGCCAGCAGCTTAGGGGGGGCCTCCATCAGGGTCTACGAGCAGTACTTC
TRBD2 NA TRBJ2-7 TRBV7-9 CASSFTSGRSYEQYF TGTGCCAGCAGCTTTACTAGCGGACGCTCCTACGAGCAGTACTTC
NA few TRBJ2-7 TRBV9 CASSVSRASYEQYF TGTGCCAGCAGCGTAAGTCGTGCCTCCTACGAGCAGTACTTC
NA few TRBJ2-2 TRBV11-2 CASSPQGTLTGELFF TGTGCCAGCAGCCCCCAAGGGACCCTAACCGGGGAGCTGTTTTTT
NA few TRBJ2-5 TRBV24-1 CATSDIGTRETQYF TGTGCCACCAGTGACATCGGAACGCGTGAGACCCAGTACTTC
NA NA TRBJ1-2 TRBV7-2 CASSLQGSGGGYTF TGTGCCAGCAGCCTACAGGGATCTGGCGGCGGCTACACCTTC
TRBD1 NA TRBJ2-7 TRBV4-1 CASSQVGTGVDEQYF TGCGCCAGCAGCCAAGTAGGGACAGGGGTCGACGAGCAGTACTTC
NA few TRBJ1-6 TRBV12-3/TRBV12-4 CASSLRWSSYNSPLHF TGTGCCAGCAGTTTAAGGTGGAGCTCCTATAATTCACCCCTCCACTTT
NA NA TRBJ1-1 TRBV7-2 CASSTTSLTEAFF TGTGCCAGCAGCACTACTTCCCTCACTGAAGCTTTCTTT
TRBD1 NA TRBJ1-4 TRBV24-1 CATSDWGTDEKLFF TGTGCCACCAGTGACTGGGGGACAGACGAAAAACTGTTTTTT
NA many TRBJ1-1 TRBV7-9 CASSQGQGEAFF TGTGCCAGCAGCCAAGGGCAGGGAGAAGCTTTCTTT
NA few TRBJ2-1 TRBV27 CASSPRGSRAIWAVNEQFF TGTGCCAGCAGTCCTCGAGGGAGTCGCGCAATTTGGGCCGTCAATGAGCAGTTCTTC
NA NA TRBJ1-2 TRBV5-5 CASSLADSNYGYTF TGTGCCAGCAGCTTGGCGGACAGTAACTATGGCTACACCTTC
TRBD2 many TRBJ2-7 TRBV7-2 CASSLTSVHEQYF TGTGCCAGCAGCCTGACTAGCGTCCACGAGCAGTACTTC
NA few TRBJ2-1 TRBV27 CASKPSSYNEQFF TGTGCCAGCAAGCCTTCCTCCTACAATGAGCAGTTCTTC
TRBD2 few TRBJ2-1 TRBV6-1 CASSPVPRGVVGREQFF TGTGCCAGCAGCCCGGTTCCCCGGGGGGTAGTGGGGCGTGAGCAGTTCTTC
NA NA TRBJ2-7 TRBV6-5 CASSFVQDTYEQYF TGTGCCAGCAGTTTCGTTCAGGACACCTACGAGCAGTACTTC
NA NA TRBJ2-7 TRBV7-2 CASSLYRASEQYF TGTGCCAGCAGCTTGTACAGGGCCTCCGAGCAGTACTTC
NA few TRBJ2-2 TRBV24-1 CATSRSMFPGELFF TGTGCCACCAGTCGCAGCATGTTCCCCGGGGAGCTGTTTTTT
TRBD2 few TRBJ2-1 TRBV5-6 CASSTSGGVDNEQFF TGTGCCAGCAGCACCAGCGGGGGGGTGGACAATGAGCAGTTCTTC
TRBD1 NA TRBJ1-1 TRBV10-3 CAISDQTGVTEAFF TGTGCCATCAGTGACCAGACAGGGGTCACTGAAGCTTTCTTT
TRBD2 NA TRBJ2-1 TRBV7-8 CASSITLAGFYNEQFF TGTGCCAGCAGCATAACACTAGCGGGGTTTTACAATGAGCAGTTCTTC
TRBD2 few TRBJ2-1 TRBV29-1 CSVEDPASGSNYNEQFF TGCAGCGTTGAAGATCCGGCTAGCGGGAGTAATTACAATGAGCAGTTCTTC
TRBD1 NA TRBJ2-3 TRBV5-1 CASSFLPGQGTRPSTDTQYF TGCGCCAGCAGCTTTCTACCGGGACAGGGGACCAGACCTAGCACAGATACGCAGTATTTT
TRBD2 few TRBJ2-5 TRBV24-1 CATSGWTSGNRETQYF TGTGCCACCAGTGGGTGGACTAGCGGGAACCGGGAGACCCAGTACTTC
NA NA TRBJ2-1 TRBV7-2 CASSLALGAPNNEQFF TGTGCCAGCAGCTTAGCGCTTGGCGCGCCCAATAATGAGCAGTTCTTC
TRBD2 many TRBJ2-1 TRBV4-1 CASSQLDLIAGGNEQFF TGCGCCAGCAGCCAACTGGACTTGATAGCGGGAGGCAATGAGCAGTTCTTC
TRBD2 NA TRBJ2-1 TRBV20-1 CCARDGGRLADYNEQFF TGCTGTGCTAGAGATGGTGGCCGGCTAGCGGACTACAATGAGCAGTTCTTC
TRBD2 NA TRBJ2-3 TRBV20-1 CSARRGGRDTQYF TGCAGTGCTAGGCGGGGGGGCAGAGATACGCAGTATTTT
TRBD1 few TRBJ2-7 TRBV5-5 CASSLAGDRSYEQYF TGTGCCAGCAGCTTGGCGGGGGACAGGAGCTACGAGCAGTACTTC
NA few TRBJ1-1 TRBV3-1 CASSPGPEMNTEAFF TGTGCCAGCAGCCCTGGGCCAGAAATGAACACTGAAGCTTTCTTT
NA NA TRBJ1-1 TRBV10-3 CAISGTLRGTEAFF TGTGCCATCAGTGGGACGCTCCGGGGCACTGAAGCTTTCTTT
NA NA TRBJ1-5 TRBV4-1 CASSQGTANQPQHF TGCGCCAGCAGCCAAGGGACAGCTAATCAGCCCCAGCATTTT